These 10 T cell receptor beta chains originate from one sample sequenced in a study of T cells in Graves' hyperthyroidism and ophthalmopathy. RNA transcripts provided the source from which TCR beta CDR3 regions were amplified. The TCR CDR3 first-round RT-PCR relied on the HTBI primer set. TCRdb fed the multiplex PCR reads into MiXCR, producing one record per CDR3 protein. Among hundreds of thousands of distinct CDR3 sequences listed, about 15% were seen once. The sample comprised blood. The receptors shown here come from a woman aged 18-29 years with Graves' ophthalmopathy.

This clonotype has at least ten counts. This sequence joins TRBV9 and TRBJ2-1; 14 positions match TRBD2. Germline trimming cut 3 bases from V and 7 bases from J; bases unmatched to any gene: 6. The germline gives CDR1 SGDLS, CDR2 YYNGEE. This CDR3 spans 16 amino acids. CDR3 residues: CASSATSGGVVNEQFF. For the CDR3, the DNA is TGTGCCAGCAGCGCGACTAGCGGGGGGGTGGTAAATGAGCAGTTCTTC.

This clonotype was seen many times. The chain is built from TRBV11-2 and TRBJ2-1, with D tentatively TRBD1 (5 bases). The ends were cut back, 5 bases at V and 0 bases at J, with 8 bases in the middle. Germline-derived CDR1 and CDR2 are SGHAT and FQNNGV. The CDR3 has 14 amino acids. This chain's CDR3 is CASSRRGSYNEQFF. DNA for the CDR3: TGTGCCAGCAGCCGAAGGGGCTCCTACAATGAGCAGTTCTTC.

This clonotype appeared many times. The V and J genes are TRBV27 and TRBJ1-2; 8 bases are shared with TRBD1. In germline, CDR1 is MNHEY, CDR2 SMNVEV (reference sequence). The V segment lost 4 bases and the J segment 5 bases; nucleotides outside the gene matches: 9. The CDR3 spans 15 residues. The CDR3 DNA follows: TGTGCCAGCAGTTCTCAGGGGGCGGGAGAGTATGGCTACACCTTC. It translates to CASSSQGAGEYGYTF.

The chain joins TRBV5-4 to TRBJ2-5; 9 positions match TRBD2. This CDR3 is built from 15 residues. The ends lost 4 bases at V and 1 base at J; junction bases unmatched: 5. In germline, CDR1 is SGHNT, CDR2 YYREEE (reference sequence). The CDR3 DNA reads TGTGCCAGCAGCATCTTAGCGGGAGCCCAAGAGACCCAGTACTTC. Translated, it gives CASSILAGAQETQYF.

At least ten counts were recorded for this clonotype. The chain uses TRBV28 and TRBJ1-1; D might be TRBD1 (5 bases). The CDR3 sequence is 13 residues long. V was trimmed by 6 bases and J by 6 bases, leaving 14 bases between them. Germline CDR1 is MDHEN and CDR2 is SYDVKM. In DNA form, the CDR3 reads TGTGCCAGCAGCCGCAGTAGGGGTGCTGAAGCTTTCTTT. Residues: CASSRSRGAEAFF.

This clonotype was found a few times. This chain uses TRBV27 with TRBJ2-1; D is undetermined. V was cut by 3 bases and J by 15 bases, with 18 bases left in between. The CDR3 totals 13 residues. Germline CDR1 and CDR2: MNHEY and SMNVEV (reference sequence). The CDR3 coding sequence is TGTGCCAGCAGTTTGGAGCGATCGGGCGTTTGGTTCTTC. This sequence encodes CASSLERSGVWFF.

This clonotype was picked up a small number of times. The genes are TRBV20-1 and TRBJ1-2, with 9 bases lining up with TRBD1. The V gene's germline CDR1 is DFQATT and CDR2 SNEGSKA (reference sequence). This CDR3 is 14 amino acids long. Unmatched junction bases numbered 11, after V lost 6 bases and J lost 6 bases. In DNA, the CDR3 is TGCAGTGCCCCACGCGAAGGGACAGGGCATGGCTACACCTTC. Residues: CSAPREGTGHGYTF.

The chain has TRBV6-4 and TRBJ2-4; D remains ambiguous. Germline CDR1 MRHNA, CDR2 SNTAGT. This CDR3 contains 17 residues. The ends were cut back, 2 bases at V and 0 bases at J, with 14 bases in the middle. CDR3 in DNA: TGTGCCAGCAGTGACACTGTGCCTCTTATAGCCAAAAACATTCAGTACTTC. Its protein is CASSDTVPLIAKNIQYF.

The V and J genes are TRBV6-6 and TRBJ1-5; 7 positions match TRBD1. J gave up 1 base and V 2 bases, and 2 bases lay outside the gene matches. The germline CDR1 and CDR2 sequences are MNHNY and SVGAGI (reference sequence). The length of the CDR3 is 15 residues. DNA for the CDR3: TGTGCCAGCAGTTACCAGACAGGGAGCAATCAGCCCCAGCATTTT. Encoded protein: CASSYQTGSNQPQHF.

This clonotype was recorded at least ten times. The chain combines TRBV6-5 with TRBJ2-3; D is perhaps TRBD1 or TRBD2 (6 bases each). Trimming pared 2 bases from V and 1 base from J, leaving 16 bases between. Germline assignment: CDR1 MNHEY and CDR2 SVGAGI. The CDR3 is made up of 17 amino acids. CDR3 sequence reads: CASSYRGLADGTDTQYF. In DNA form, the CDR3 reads TGTGCCAGCAGTTACCGGGGGCTAGCCGATGGCACAGATACGCAGTATTTT.